These 15 T cell receptor beta chains share one sample of origin, sequenced in a study of T cells after yellow fever vaccination (dated by TCRdb to the late 2010s). The sample's treatment or condition, from its label and the paper: live attenuated yellow fever vaccine strain. The library was produced with 5' RACE. TCRdb shows the sequencer as Illumina HiSeq 2500. Starting from the raw public reads, TCRdb applied fastp trimming at Q25, assembled clones with MiXCR and retained in-frame beta chains. Entries that share a CDR3 protein sequence are merged under the most common genes and DNA. The sample profile shows over 150,000 distinct CDR3 sequences; approximately 6.8% of them were found once. The top ten constitute approximately 2.5% of the sample. Sequences were derived from CD4+ T cells sorted from PBMCs, sampled around 5 days after the first yellow fever vaccination. All receptors come from a man younger than 35 who received the YFV17D yellow fever vaccine.

CDR3 sequence reads: CAIRDSGTSTDTQYF. The CDR3, as DNA: TGTGCCATCCGGGACAGCGGCACTAGCACAGATACGCAGTATTTT. The rearrangement joins TRBV6-4 to TRBJ2-3; 7 nucleotides agree with TRBD1. Germline V gives CDR1 MRHNA, CDR2 SNTAGT. The length of the CDR3 is 15 residues. The V segment lost 10 bases and the J segment 0 bases; nucleotides outside the gene matches: 10.

The table lists this clonotype with many counts. This chain uses TRBV20-1 with TRBJ2-5, with D possibly being TRBD2 (5 bases). The CDR3 loop spans 13 amino acids. V lost 6 bases and J 2 bases, leaving 13 bases between the germline ends. Germline loops: CDR1 DFQATT, CDR2 SNEGSKA (reference sequence). The CDR3 here is CSARLWGQETQYF. The CDR3 DNA reads as TGCAGTGCCAGACTATGGGGTCAAGAGACCCAGTACTTC.

The V call is TRBV7-3, the J call TRBJ2-1; the match to TRBD1 covers 12 bases. The germline gives CDR1 SGHTA, CDR2 FQGTGA. This CDR3 is 16 amino acids long. J lost 9 bases, V lost 5 bases, and 11 bases had no gene match. The CDR3 coding sequence is TGTGCCAGCAGCCCTGCACTGGGACAGGGGGCTGGTGAGCAGTTCTTC. It encodes CASSPALGQGAGEQFF.

In this sample, this clonotype turned up many times. The rearrangement joins TRBV9 to TRBJ2-3; D remains unclear. Germline values: CDR1 SGDLS, CDR2 YYNGEE. V lost 0 bases to trimming and J lost 2 bases, with 7 bases between them. This CDR3 is built from 14 residues. CDR3 nucleotide sequence: TGTGCCAGCAGCGTAGGTCACCACACAGATACGCAGTATTTT. Protein product: CASSVGHHTDTQYF.

This clonotype was seen many times. This chain links TRBV12-3 or TRBV12-4 with TRBJ2-5; the D is unclear. Trimming took 5 bases from V and 4 from J, leaving 11 bases between them. The CDR3 consists of 13 residues. The CDR3 nucleotides are TGTGCCAGCAGTCGACCCGCCGGAGAGACCCAGTACTTC. It is translated as CASSRPAGETQYF.

This clonotype was seen a few times. The chain couples TRBV11-2 to TRBJ1-1; D is uncertain. Germline CDR1 is SGHAT and CDR2 is FQNNGV. Trimming shortened V by 2 bases and J by 10 bases, and 11 bases separated the two germline ends. This CDR3 is built from 12 residues. The CDR3 nucleotides are TGTGCCAGCAGCTTATGGGAGGGAAGAGCTTTCTTT. It translates to CASSLWEGRAFF. The full variable domain, with the rest looked up from reference TRBV11-2 and TRBJ1-1, is EAGVAQSPRYKIIEKRQSVAFWCNPISGHATLYWYQQILGQGPKLLIQFQNNGVVDDSQLPKDRFSAERLKGVDSTLKIQPAKLEDSAVYLCASSLWEGRAFFGQGTRLTVV.

There are many counts of this clonotype. The genes are TRBV3-1 and TRBJ2-3; 8 nucleotides agree with TRBD2. V was pared by 8 bases and J by 6 bases, with 7 bases of the junction left unmatched. This CDR3 is 13 amino acids long. Per the germline V gene, CDR1 is LGHDT and CDR2 is YNNKEL (reference sequence). The CDR3 DNA reads as TGTGCCAGCCAACCGGGGGGGCGTGATACGCAGTATTTT. It is translated as CASQPGGRDTQYF.

This clonotype has ten or more counts. The rearrangement uses TRBV28 and TRBJ2-5, with D perhaps being TRBD1 or TRBD2 (5 bases each). This CDR3 is 17 amino acids long. The V end was cut by 4 bases, the J end by 1 base, with 19 bases between. Germline V gives CDR1 MDHEN, CDR2 SYDVKM. Written as DNA, the CDR3 is TGTGCCAGCAGTTCCTGGGCAGAGGGGTTCCCCCAAGAGACCCAGTACTTC. This translates into CASSSWAEGFPQETQYF.

The sample holds one count of this clonotype. The gene calls are TRBV4-2 and TRBJ2-1; D may be TRBD2 (6 bases). V was pared by 5 bases and J by 5 bases, with 13 bases between. Germline CDR1 LGHNA, CDR2 YNFKEQ. CDR3 length: 14 residues. CDR3: CASSGGGEDNEQFF. The CDR3 DNA reads as TGTGCCAGCAGCGGCGGCGGGGAGGACAATGAGCAGTTCTTC.

This clonotype was seen a few times. This chain connects TRBV7-9 to TRBJ1-6, with D unresolved. The CDR3 spans 15 residues. V was pared by 5 bases and J by 0 bases, with 8 bases between. Germline lookup yields CDR1 SEHNR and CDR2 FQNEAQ (reference sequence). DNA for the CDR3: TGTGCCAGCAGCCCCCCGGGCTCCTATAATTCACCCCTCCACTTT. Translating gives CASSPPGSYNSPLHF.

The rearrangement links TRBV5-1 to TRBJ1-3, with no clear D. Germline loops: CDR1 SGHRS, CDR2 YFSETQ. The CDR3 runs to 14 residues. V dropped 2 bases and J dropped 2 bases, with 8 bases sitting between them. The CDR3 protein is CASSFLGPGNTIYF. In nucleotides, the CDR3 is TGCGCCAGCAGCTTCCTGGGTCCTGGAAACACCATATATTTT.

This clonotype came up many times. The chain recombines TRBV5-5 with TRBJ1-3, with a weak D call TRBD1 (6 bases). CDR3 length: 15 residues. CDR1 is SGHKS and CDR2 is YYEKEE in the germline V gene (reference sequence). V lost 5 bases to trimming and J lost 4 bases, with 16 bases between them. This CDR3 reads CASSSGVRSGNTIYF. The CDR3 nucleotides are TGTGCCAGCAGTTCAGGGGTTCGGTCGGGAAACACCATATATTTT.

This clonotype was counted many times. CDR3 sequence reads: CARRRESNYGYTF. CDR3 DNA sequence: TGTGCCAGACGGAGGGAATCTAACTATGGCTACACCTTC. V gene TRBV30 combines with J gene TRBJ1-2; no reliable D call. Germline CDR1 reads GTSNPN; CDR2 reads SVGIG (reference sequence). This CDR3 is built from 13 residues. Trimming removed 8 bases from V and 0 bases from J, with 13 bases in between.

This clonotype was counted ten times or more. As the CDR3 is not closed by the conserved phenylalanine or tryptophan, this likely results from a read error. It is unclear where the CDR3 begins or ends on the DNA, so no DNA is shown, and the CDR3 is as TCRdb lists it. This chain connects TRBV5-1 to TRBJ2-7; the table's D call, TRBD2, was not checked against the DNA. The CDR3 length equals 12 residues, ends included. Per the germline V gene, CDR1 is SGHRS and CDR2 is YFSETQ. CDR3 protein: CASSLAGMPKIL.

Here the CDR3 reads CASSVGQQYEQYF. The DNA of the CDR3 is TGTGCCAGCAGCGTGGGACAACAATACGAGCAGTACTTC. J is TRBJ2-7 and V is TRBV7-7, with D tentatively TRBD1 (6 bases). Germline V gene lookup returns CDR1 SSHAT and CDR2 FNYEAQ (reference sequence). This CDR3 contains 13 residues. Between the trimmed V and J ends, which lost 5 bases and 4 bases, there was a span of 12 bases.